Listed here is a single T cell receptor (beta chain). Its target is not known. The data are from a study of T cell responses to AZD1222 COVID-19 vaccine. Study-wide context: Pooled samples include second doses given at about 4 or 12 weeks. Study-level points and caveats: Regions 160-218 and 743-854 dominated among vaccine-associated CD4 TCRs spanning spike. All repertoire sampling was performed exclusively after the peak T cell response.

Here immunoSEQ multiplex PCR was the method, and the copy in TCRdb shows in-frame clones only, minus some. The table lists about 140,000 clones, under 95% of them singletons. The TCR originated in an adult in good health. Here the sequenced sample was peripheral blood, taken on day 0 of AZD1222 vaccination.

Here the CDR3 reads CASSLAYGDEQFF. CDR3 sequence (DNA): TGTGCCAGCAGCTTAGCTTACGGGGATGAGCAGTTCTTC. The chain uses TRBV7-6 and TRBJ2-1; TRBD2 might be the D (5 bases). V was trimmed by 0 bases and J by 8 bases, leaving 8 bases between them. The CDR3 has 13 residues. Germline V gene data show CDR1 as SGHVS and CDR2 as FNYEAQ.